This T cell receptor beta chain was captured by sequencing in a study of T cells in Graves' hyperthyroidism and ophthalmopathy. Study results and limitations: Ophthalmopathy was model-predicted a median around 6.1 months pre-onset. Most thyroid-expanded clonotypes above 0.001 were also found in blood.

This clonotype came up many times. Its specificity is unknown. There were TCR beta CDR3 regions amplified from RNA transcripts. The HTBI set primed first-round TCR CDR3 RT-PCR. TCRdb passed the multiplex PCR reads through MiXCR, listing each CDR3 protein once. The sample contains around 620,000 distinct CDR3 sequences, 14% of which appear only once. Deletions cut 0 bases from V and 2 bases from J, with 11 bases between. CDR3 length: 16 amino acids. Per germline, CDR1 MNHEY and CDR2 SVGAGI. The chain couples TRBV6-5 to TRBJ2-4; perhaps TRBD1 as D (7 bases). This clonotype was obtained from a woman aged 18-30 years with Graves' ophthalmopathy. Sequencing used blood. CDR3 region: CASSYSGGGSKNIQYF. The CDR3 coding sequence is TGTGCCAGCAGTTACTCAGGAGGGGGCTCCAAAAACATTCAGTACTTC.